This TCR beta chain emerged from a study of OX40 agonist ivuxolimab in advanced cancers. At the level of the study: At doses from 0.01 to 10 mg/kg, patients were given intravenous ivuxolimab every 2 weeks. Of the participants, roughly 40% had some prior anti-PD-1, anti-PD-L1 or anti-CTLA-4 therapy, which was allowed.

Points from the study as a whole: Antigen targets of the expanded peripheral T cells went undetermined. CD8+ T cells averaged more expanded clones than CD4+.

CDR3 size: 13 residues. Trimming shortened V by 0 bases and J by 6 bases, and 9 bases separated the two germline ends. In germline, CDR1 is SGHDT, CDR2 YYEEEE. Sequencing was performed with immunoSEQ multiplex PCR; in TCRdb, only in-frame clones are kept and a portion is missing. Among more than 65,000 clones listed, around 90% were seen once. Remarks on this clone: Its antigen remains unidentified.

The chain employs TRBV5-6 and TRBJ1-2; tentative D call: TRBD1 (6 bases). The sample consisted of CD4+ or CD8+ T cells sorted from blood, taken in a trial of the OX40 agonist ivuxolimab. This TCR came from an adult with an advanced solid tumor such as melanoma, head and neck, liver or kidney cancer. In DNA form, the CDR3 reads TGTGCCAGCAGCTTGGGGGGGCTAGATGGCTACACCTTC. Translating gives CASSLGGLDGYTF.